One T cell receptor (beta chain) is described in this entry. This entry is derived from a study of control samples from healthy donors and cancer patients. Produced via immunoSEQ multiplex PCR; TCRdb's table is partial and in-frame only. The data hold roughly 370,000 clones, with 90% observed a single time. Trimming at V came to 6 bases and at J to 4 bases, leaving 13 bases not matched to a gene. The CDR3 covers 16 residues. CDR1 is MDHEN and CDR2 is SYDVKM in the germline V gene. The sequence was obtained from a man aged 40-49 years with head and neck cancer. The chain is built from TRBV28 and TRBJ1-2; 8 bases are shared with TRBD1. Sequencing was done on a sample of PBMCs. The CDR3 DNA sequence: TGTGCCAGCAGCCTAAGAGGGGGACAGGAGATCTATGGCTACACCTTC. Its protein product is CASSLRGGQEIYGYTF.